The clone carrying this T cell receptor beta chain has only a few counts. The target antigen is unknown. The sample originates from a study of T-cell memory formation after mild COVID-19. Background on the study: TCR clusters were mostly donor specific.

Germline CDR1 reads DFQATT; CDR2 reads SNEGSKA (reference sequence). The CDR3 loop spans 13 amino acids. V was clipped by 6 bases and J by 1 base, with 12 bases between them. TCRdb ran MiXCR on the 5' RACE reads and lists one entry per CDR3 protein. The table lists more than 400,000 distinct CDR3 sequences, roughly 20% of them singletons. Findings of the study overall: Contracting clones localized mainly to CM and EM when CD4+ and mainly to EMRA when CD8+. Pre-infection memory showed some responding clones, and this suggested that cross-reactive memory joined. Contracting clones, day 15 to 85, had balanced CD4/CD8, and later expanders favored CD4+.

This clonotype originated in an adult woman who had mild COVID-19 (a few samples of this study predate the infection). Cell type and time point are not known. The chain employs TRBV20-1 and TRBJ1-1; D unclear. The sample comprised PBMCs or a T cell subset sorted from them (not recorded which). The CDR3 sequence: CSAPSVANTEAFF. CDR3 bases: TGCAGTGCCCCCAGTGTGGCGAACACTGAAGCTTTCTTT.